This T cell receptor (beta chain) is drawn from a study of blood T cell repertoires in COVID-19. Study details: Both acute and convalescent COVID-19 samples were obtained from the United States, Italy and Spain. T cells, B-cell-depleted T cells, or PBMCs supplied cDNA or gDNA.

In the source study's methods: Using reference gene primer amplification, nucleated cell counts were estimated. Assay used: immunoSEQ multiplex PCR; TCRdb lists only in-frame clones, some missing. V and J calls and clone size are those listed in that table; D and trimming were worked out from the DNA. This sample has 55,000 to 85,000 clones, with 79% found just once. The length of the CDR3 is 15 residues. Germline-derived CDR1 and CDR2 are LNHDA and SQIVND (reference sequence). J gave up 9 bases and V 3 bases, and 8 bases lay outside the gene matches. The receptor was isolated from a man aged 60 to 69 with active or convalescent COVID-19. Sequencing input: peripheral blood. The chain combines TRBV19 with TRBJ2-1; 10 bases are shared with TRBD2. As DNA, the CDR3 is TGTGCCAGTAGTATCAGCGGGGGGGCCTCGGGTGAGCAGTTCTTC. This sequence encodes CASSISGGASGEQFF.